A selection of T cell receptor beta chains follows, all from one sample in a study of cytomegalovirus exposure and HLA in healthy donors. The data were produced by immunoSEQ multiplex PCR, yet TCRdb's version contains in-frame clones alone and is incomplete. The profile shows under 100,000 clones, approximately 70% of them singletons. Source material: PBMCs. Receptors originate from a woman in her fifties or sixties in good health and CMV-seropositive. CDR3s include the opening cysteine and the closing phenylalanine or tryptophan. Each record gives: J gene, CDR3 length, V gene, D gene, clone size, CDR3 protein, CDR3 DNA. A D gene is named only where the DNA matches it firmly. A clone size is listed for some rows: how often the clone was seen (once, few, many), or a class if it is expanded.

TRBJ1-5,15,TRBV27,TRBD1,-,CASRPRGPARQPQHF,TGTGCCAGCAGACCCAGGGGGCCCGCAAGGCAGCCCCAGCATTTT
TRBJ2-1,13,TRBV27,TRBD2,-,CASSHAGGYEQFF,TGTGCCAGCAGTCACGCCGGGGGGTATGAGCAGTTCTTC
TRBJ2-3,17,TRBV5-4,TRBD2,-,CASSSPGLAGPGDTQYF,TGTGCCAGCAGCTCACCGGGACTAGCGGGCCCTGGGGATACGCAGTATTTT
TRBJ1-1,15,TRBV5-1,TRBD1,few,CASSLRTGGNTEAFF,TGCGCCAGCAGCCTGCGGACAGGGGGCAACACTGAAGCTTTCTTT
TRBJ2-3,17,TRBV10-3,-,-,CAISESDGALSTDTQYF,TGTGCCATCAGTGAGTCGGATGGGGCCCTTAGCACAGATACGCAGTATTTT
TRBJ2-3,15,TRBV9,-,-,CASTPRAEITDTQYF,TGTGCCAGCACCCCTAGAGCGGAAATCACAGATACGCAGTATTTT
TRBJ2-1,16,TRBV28,TRBD2,once,CASRPTSGGPYNEQFF,TGTGCCAGCAGGCCGACTAGCGGGGGACCCTACAATGAGCAGTTCTTC
TRBJ1-2,14,TRBV6-6,TRBD1,-,CASSLPSGGNGYTF,TGTGCCAGCAGTCTACCCTCAGGGGGCAATGGCTACACCTTC
TRBJ2-7,13,TRBV29-1,TRBD2,few,CSVWGTRRDEQYF,TGCAGCGTGTGGGGGACTAGAAGGGACGAGCAGTACTTC
TRBJ2-2,16,TRBV27,TRBD2,-,CASSFRGLAGAGELFF,TGTGCCAGCAGTTTTAGAGGACTAGCGGGGGCCGGGGAGCTGTTTTTT
TRBJ2-1,16,TRBV7-3,-,-,CASSPLWGQGYNEQFF,TGTGCCAGCAGCCCTTTATGGGGGCAGGGATACAATGAGCAGTTCTTC
TRBJ1-1,13,TRBV28,-,-,CASSLYRNTEAFF,TGTGCCAGCAGTTTATACAGAAACACTGAAGCTTTCTTT
TRBJ2-1,11,TRBV20-1,-,-,CSARSGYEQFF,TGCAGTGCTAGGTCCGGGTATGAGCAGTTCTTC
TRBJ2-2,14,TRBV28,-,-,CASNPARVGGELFF,TGTGCCAGCAATCCTGCCCGGGTCGGCGGGGAGCTGTTTTTT
TRBJ1-2,12,TRBV10-3,-,-,CAISELQEGYTF,TGTGCCATCAGTGAGTTACAGGAGGGCTACACCTTC
TRBJ1-5,13,TRBV6-1,-,-,CASRRTGNQPQHF,TGTGCCAGCAGAAGGACAGGCAATCAGCCCCAGCATTTT
TRBJ2-2,15,TRBV9,TRBD1,-,CASSTDRVDTGELFF,TGTGCCAGCAGCACCGACAGGGTGGACACCGGGGAGCTGTTTTTT
TRBJ1-5,15,TRBV4-2,-,-,CASSSPGTENQPQHF,TGTGCCAGCAGCTCCCCCGGGACTGAAAATCAGCCCCAGCATTTT
TRBJ1-2,14,TRBV28,-,-,CASSRETGWPGYTF,TGTGCCAGCAGCCGAGAAACAGGGTGGCCTGGCTACACCTTC
TRBJ2-5,14,TRBV19,-,-,CASSILGGEETQYF,TGTGCCAGTAGTATACTTGGAGGAGAAGAGACCCAGTACTTC
TRBJ1-5,16,TRBV7-2,-,few,CASSSEWARKNQPQHF,TGTGCCAGCAGCTCAGAGTGGGCCAGGAAAAATCAGCCCCAGCATTTT
TRBJ1-5,13,TRBV2,TRBD1,-,CASSGDRDQPQHF,TGTGCCAGCAGTGGCGACAGGGATCAGCCCCAGCATTTT
TRBJ2-5,14,TRBV10-3,-,-,CAIRDSRSEETQYF,TGTGCCATCAGGGACAGCCGGAGCGAGGAGACCCAGTACTTC
TRBJ2-3,14,TRBV2,-,-,CASSGKRSTDTQYF,TGTGCCAGCAGTGGAAAGCGGAGCACAGATACGCAGTATTTT
TRBJ2-7,12,TRBV28,-,few,CASGANSYEQYF,TGTGCCAGCGGGGCGAATTCCTACGAGCAGTACTTC
TRBJ2-5,15,TRBV19,TRBD1,-,CASSPTTGYQETQYF,TGTGCCAGTAGTCCAACGACAGGGTACCAAGAGACCCAGTACTTC
TRBJ2-1,15,TRBV9,TRBD2,-,CASSSAGGNMNEQFF,TGTGCCAGCAGCTCTGCGGGAGGTAATATGAATGAGCAGTTCTTC
TRBJ2-1,15,TRBV2,TRBD2,-,CANSPGTSGDNEQFF,TGTGCCAATTCACCCGGGACTAGCGGCGACAATGAGCAGTTCTTC
TRBJ1-2,15,TRBV2,TRBD1,few,CASSPTGGEGYGYTF,TGTGCCAGCAGCCCAACAGGGGGCGAGGGGTATGGCTACACCTTC
TRBJ1-2,16,TRBV7-2,TRBD1,-,CASSFFRGGAGYGYTF,TGTGCCAGCAGCTTTTTCAGAGGGGGCGCCGGCTATGGCTACACCTTC
TRBJ2-1,15,TRBV15,-,-,CATSRDVAPGSEQFF,TGTGCCACCAGCAGAGATGTTGCCCCGGGGAGTGAGCAGTTCTTC
TRBJ2-2,16,TRBV5-1,-,-,CASSLLGVVNTGELFF,TGCGCCAGCAGCTTGTTAGGGGTGGTGAACACCGGGGAGCTGTTTTTT
TRBJ2-7,13,TRBV6-5,-,few,CASTGYGAYEQYF,TGTGCCAGTACAGGGTATGGGGCCTACGAGCAGTACTTC
TRBJ2-7,15,TRBV28,TRBD1,-,CASSPTGTAIYEQYF,TGTGCCAGCAGCCCAACCGGGACAGCTATCTACGAGCAGTACTTC
TRBJ1-1,14,TRBV7-2,TRBD1,-,CASGGQGAVTEAFF,TGTGCCAGCGGGGGACAGGGGGCAGTCACTGAAGCTTTCTTT
TRBJ2-2,17,TRBV29-1,TRBD2,-,CSVEDWGLAANTGELFF,TGCAGCGTTGAAGATTGGGGACTAGCGGCGAACACCGGGGAGCTGTTTTTT
TRBJ2-2,15,TRBV19,TRBD2,-,CASSPSGRALGELFF,TGTGCCAGTAGTCCTAGCGGGAGGGCCCTCGGGGAGCTGTTTTTT
TRBJ2-2,19,TRBV9,TRBD2,-,CASSVEGTSGYGNTGELFF,TGTGCCAGCAGCGTAGAAGGGACTAGCGGTTATGGCAACACCGGGGAGCTGTTTTTT
TRBJ2-1,15,TRBV2,-,-,CASSELPALGDEQFF,TGTGCCAGCAGTGAGTTGCCAGCTTTGGGCGATGAGCAGTTCTTC
TRBJ1-1,14,TRBV7-9,TRBD1,few,CASSLGQGDTEAFF,TGTGCCAGCAGCTTGGGACAGGGGGATACTGAAGCTTTCTTT
TRBJ2-1,15,TRBV11-2,TRBD2,once,CASSLGLAGYDEQFF,TGTGCCAGCAGCTTAGGGCTAGCGGGATACGATGAGCAGTTCTTC
TRBJ2-7,15,TRBV7-9,-,few,CASSLLGQGSYEQYF,TGTGCCAGCAGCTTATTGGGGCAGGGATCCTACGAGCAGTACTTC
TRBJ2-1,15,TRBV19,TRBD1,-,CASTLGQVGYNEQFF,TGTGCCAGTACCCTAGGACAGGTGGGGTACAATGAGCAGTTCTTC